This T cell receptor (beta chain) came from a study of glioma-infiltrating T cells after dendritic cell vaccination. TCRdb's copy holds only in-frame clones and misses some; the assay was immunoSEQ multiplex PCR. The sample has roughly 100,000 clones; around 91% are singletons. Time point indicated: after dendritic cell vaccination, including at tumor progression/relapse. Germline values: CDR1 SNHLY, CDR2 FYNNEI. The CDR3 spans 13 residues. The V gene end was trimmed by 3 bases and the J gene end by 7 bases; junction bases not matched to a gene: 5. The receptor's source is a human donor with glioblastoma. The V and J genes are TRBV2 and TRBJ1-2; TRBD1 agrees at 7 bases. The material sequenced was blood, taken after dendritic cell vaccination. CDR3 residues: CASSDLTGSGYTF. The CDR3 region has the DNA TGTGCCAGCAGTGATTTGACAGGGTCTGGCTACACCTTC.